Listed below are T cell receptor beta chains from one sample, sequenced in a study of OX40 agonist ivuxolimab in advanced cancers. Assay used: immunoSEQ multiplex PCR; TCRdb lists only in-frame clones, some missing. Among 72,000 or so clones, 80% to 90% were seen once, and the ten largest hold roughly 0.25%. Sequences were derived from CD4+ or CD8+ T cells sorted from blood, sampled in a trial of the OX40 agonist ivuxolimab. Receptors were obtained from an adult with an advanced solid tumor such as melanoma, head and neck, liver or kidney cancer. The CDR3 runs from the conserved cysteine through the conserved F or W. Fields, in order: clone size, V gene, J gene, D gene, CDR3 DNA, CDR3 protein. D genes are given only for firm matches. Size values are once, few and many counts, or a class for expanded clones, and some rows have none.

abundance: -
v_gene: TRBV2
j_gene: TRBJ2-2
d_gene: -
CDR3nt: TGTGCCAGCAGGGGAGTGGGCGCGAACACCGGGGAGCTGTTTTTT
CDR3aa: CASRGVGANTGELFF

abundance: -
v_gene: TRBV19
j_gene: TRBJ2-3
d_gene: TRBD2
CDR3nt: TGTGCCAGTAGTACCGGTAGGGCGGGGGCAGATACGCAGTATTTT
CDR3aa: CASSTGRAGADTQYF

abundance: -
v_gene: TRBV7-2
j_gene: TRBJ1-1
d_gene: -
CDR3nt: TGTGCCACGACCAATAGGGGCACTGAAGCTTTCTTT
CDR3aa: CATTNRGTEAFF

abundance: -
v_gene: TRBV19
j_gene: TRBJ2-5
d_gene: TRBD1
CDR3nt: TGTGCCAGTAGTTTCGGGACAGGGGCCCCGGGGGAGACCCAGTACTTC
CDR3aa: CASSFGTGAPGETQYF

abundance: few
v_gene: TRBV19
j_gene: TRBJ1-5
d_gene: -
CDR3nt: TGTGCCAGTAGTAGCGGTAATCAGCCCCAGCATTTT
CDR3aa: CASSSGNQPQHF

abundance: -
v_gene: TRBV5-1
j_gene: TRBJ1-1
d_gene: -
CDR3nt: TGCGCCAGCAGCTTGGCCTCTAACACTGAAGCTTTCTTT
CDR3aa: CASSLASNTEAFF

abundance: once
v_gene: TRBV7-2
j_gene: TRBJ2-1
d_gene: -
CDR3nt: TGTGCCAGCAGCTCCACGGGGATTGAGCAGTTCTTC
CDR3aa: CASSSTGIEQFF

abundance: -
v_gene: TRBV2
j_gene: TRBJ2-3
d_gene: TRBD2
CDR3nt: TGTGCCAGCGGACGGGAGGTCTCAGATACGCAGTATTTT
CDR3aa: CASGREVSDTQYF

abundance: -
v_gene: TRBV5-6
j_gene: TRBJ1-4
d_gene: -
CDR3nt: TGTGCCAGCAGCTGGGGGTTTACAGGGAGCGGTGAAAAACTGTTTTTT
CDR3aa: CASSWGFTGSGEKLFF

abundance: -
v_gene: TRBV5-1
j_gene: TRBJ2-2
d_gene: -
CDR3nt: TGCGCCAGCAGCTTCGCCGAGATCACCGGGGAGCTGTTTTTT
CDR3aa: CASSFAEITGELFF

abundance: -
v_gene: TRBV5-1
j_gene: TRBJ2-3
d_gene: -
CDR3nt: TGCGCCAGCAGCGGAACGTGGGGTCCTGGCACAGATACGCAGTATTTT
CDR3aa: CASSGTWGPGTDTQYF

abundance: -
v_gene: TRBV25-1
j_gene: TRBJ1-4
d_gene: TRBD1
CDR3nt: TGTGCCAGCAGTTTTATTGGGACAGGGGATGAAAAACTGTTTTTT
CDR3aa: CASSFIGTGDEKLFF

abundance: -
v_gene: TRBV7-3
j_gene: TRBJ1-1
d_gene: TRBD1
CDR3nt: TGTGCCAGCAGTTCCACAGGGGAAGGAACTGAAGCTTTCTTT
CDR3aa: CASSSTGEGTEAFF

abundance: -
v_gene: TRBV15
j_gene: TRBJ2-5
d_gene: -
CDR3nt: TGTGCCACCAGCAGAGATCGAGGGGAAGAGACCCAGTACTTC
CDR3aa: CATSRDRGEETQYF

abundance: -
v_gene: TRBV5-1
j_gene: TRBJ2-5
d_gene: -
CDR3nt: TGCGCCAGCAGCTTGCGCTGGACAGCACAAGAGACCCAGTACTTC
CDR3aa: CASSLRWTAQETQYF

abundance: -
v_gene: TRBV10-2
j_gene: TRBJ2-5
d_gene: TRBD2
CDR3nt: TGCGCCAGCAAGGCGGGAGGGGGGGAGACCCAGTACTTC
CDR3aa: CASKAGGGETQYF

abundance: -
v_gene: TRBV6-5
j_gene: TRBJ1-1
d_gene: -
CDR3nt: TGTGCCAGCAGTCCACAGGCCTACACTGAAGCTTTCTTT
CDR3aa: CASSPQAYTEAFF

abundance: -
v_gene: TRBV6-5
j_gene: TRBJ1-3
d_gene: -
CDR3nt: TGTGCCAGCAGGCCTCAAAGCTCTGGAAACACCATATATTTT
CDR3aa: CASRPQSSGNTIYF

abundance: -
v_gene: TRBV6-5
j_gene: TRBJ1-2
d_gene: -
CDR3nt: TGTGCCACCAGAAAACCCGGGACACACTATGGCTACACCTTC
CDR3aa: CATRKPGTHYGYTF

abundance: once
v_gene: TRBV7-2
j_gene: TRBJ2-7
d_gene: -
CDR3nt: TGTGCCAGCAGCTCAGGGATAGGGCTTTACGAGCAGTACTTC
CDR3aa: CASSSGIGLYEQYF

abundance: few
v_gene: TRBV27
j_gene: TRBJ1-2
d_gene: TRBD1
CDR3nt: TGTGCCAGCAGTTTCTTGGCGGGTACAGGGGAGGCTGGCTACACCTTC
CDR3aa: CASSFLAGTGEAGYTF

abundance: once
v_gene: TRBV7-9
j_gene: TRBJ2-4
d_gene: TRBD1
CDR3nt: TGTGCCAGCAGCAACTCAAGGGGGCCCGGCATTCAGTACTTC
CDR3aa: CASSNSRGPGIQYF

abundance: -
v_gene: TRBV2
j_gene: TRBJ2-1
d_gene: TRBD1
CDR3nt: TGTGCCAGCAGTGGGACAGGAAACAATGAGCAGTTCTTC
CDR3aa: CASSGTGNNEQFF

abundance: -
v_gene: TRBV5-1
j_gene: TRBJ2-2
d_gene: -
CDR3nt: TGCGCCAGCAGTGGTACTGGGGAGCTGTTTTTT
CDR3aa: CASSGTGELFF

abundance: -
v_gene: TRBV15
j_gene: TRBJ2-1
d_gene: -
CDR3nt: TGTGCCACGAGCTCTACTAGATACAATGAGCAGTTCTTC
CDR3aa: CATSSTRYNEQFF

abundance: -
v_gene: TRBV5-1
j_gene: TRBJ2-2
d_gene: -
CDR3nt: TGCGCCAGCAGCTCATCGGACAGCCTAAACACCGGGGAGCTGTTTTTT
CDR3aa: CASSSSDSLNTGELFF

abundance: -
v_gene: TRBV5-4
j_gene: TRBJ2-4
d_gene: -
CDR3nt: TGTGCCAGCAGCCAGGGACTTTTTAAGGGTGACATTCAGTACTTC
CDR3aa: CASSQGLFKGDIQYF

abundance: -
v_gene: TRBV10-2
j_gene: TRBJ1-4
d_gene: -
CDR3nt: TGCGCCAGCAGGGGACGCCAGAATGAAAAACTGTTTTTT
CDR3aa: CASRGRQNEKLFF

abundance: few
v_gene: TRBV18
j_gene: TRBJ2-1
d_gene: TRBD2
CDR3nt: TGTGCCAGCTCACCGAGCGGGACTAGCGGCTACTACAATGAGCAGTTCTTC
CDR3aa: CASSPSGTSGYYNEQFF

abundance: -
v_gene: TRBV7-2
j_gene: TRBJ1-2
d_gene: -
CDR3nt: TGTGCCAGCAGCTTAGAAGGGCGCCAGGGTAACTATGGCTACACCTTC
CDR3aa: CASSLEGRQGNYGYTF

abundance: -
v_gene: TRBV4-1
j_gene: TRBJ1-1
d_gene: -
CDR3nt: TGCGCCAGCAGCCAAGGTTACAGGGAGACTGAAGCTTTCTTT
CDR3aa: CASSQGYRETEAFF

abundance: -
v_gene: TRBV11-3
j_gene: TRBJ1-2
d_gene: TRBD1
CDR3nt: TGTGCCAGCAGCCCCCACGTGGGGACAGGGGTGAACTATGGCTACACCTTC
CDR3aa: CASSPHVGTGVNYGYTF

abundance: once
v_gene: TRBV2
j_gene: TRBJ1-2
d_gene: -
CDR3nt: TGTGCCAGCAGCGGACAGACTCTCTATGGCTACACCTTC
CDR3aa: CASSGQTLYGYTF

abundance: -
v_gene: TRBV27
j_gene: TRBJ1-1
d_gene: -
CDR3nt: TGTGCCAGCAGGGTGGCTAAACACTCGGCTGAAGCTTTCTTT
CDR3aa: CASRVAKHSAEAFF

abundance: -
v_gene: TRBV28
j_gene: TRBJ1-4
d_gene: TRBD1
CDR3nt: TGTGCCAGCAGGAGAACAGGGGGCGGTGAAAAACTGTTTTTT
CDR3aa: CASRRTGGGEKLFF

abundance: -
v_gene: TRBV5-1
j_gene: TRBJ2-1
d_gene: TRBD2
CDR3nt: TGCGCCAGCAGCTTAGCTCTAGCGGGGGAGGGAGAGCAGTTCTTC
CDR3aa: CASSLALAGEGEQFF

abundance: -
v_gene: TRBV6-1
j_gene: TRBJ1-2
d_gene: -
CDR3nt: TGTGCCAGCAGAGATGACAGCGCGCAGGGTAAAGGCTACACCTTC
CDR3aa: CASRDDSAQGKGYTF

abundance: -
v_gene: TRBV11-2
j_gene: TRBJ2-7
d_gene: -
CDR3nt: TGTGCCAGCAGCTTAGATCGGCTAGAGCAGTACTTC
CDR3aa: CASSLDRLEQYF

abundance: -
v_gene: TRBV11-3
j_gene: TRBJ2-1
d_gene: TRBD2
CDR3nt: TGTGCCAGCAGCGCACTAGCGGGAGGTTTGGATGAGCAGTTCTTC
CDR3aa: CASSALAGGLDEQFF

abundance: -
v_gene: TRBV28
j_gene: TRBJ1-5
d_gene: TRBD1
CDR3nt: TGTGCCAGCACCTATGCGGGACAGCGATATTATAGCAATCAGCCCCAGCATTTT
CDR3aa: CASTYAGQRYYSNQPQHF

abundance: -
v_gene: TRBV10-3
j_gene: TRBJ1-1
d_gene: -
CDR3nt: TGTGCCATCAGTGAGGGACAAAGTAACACTGAAGCTTTCTTT
CDR3aa: CAISEGQSNTEAFF

abundance: -
v_gene: TRBV15
j_gene: TRBJ1-4
d_gene: TRBD1
CDR3nt: TGTGCCACCAGCAGAGATCAAGGGGGCTTTGAAAAACTGTTTTTT
CDR3aa: CATSRDQGGFEKLFF

abundance: once
v_gene: TRBV15
j_gene: TRBJ2-1
d_gene: -
CDR3nt: TGTGCCACCAGCAGAGATCCTTCTATGGGGAATGAGCAGTTCTTC
CDR3aa: CATSRDPSMGNEQFF

abundance: -
v_gene: TRBV9
j_gene: TRBJ2-3
d_gene: -
CDR3nt: TGTGCCAGCAGCGTGAGGGGAGTCAAAACAGATACGCAGTATTTT
CDR3aa: CASSVRGVKTDTQYF

abundance: -
v_gene: TRBV7-9
j_gene: TRBJ2-3
d_gene: TRBD1
CDR3nt: TGTGCCAGCAGCTTAGCATCGTCCGGGACAGGGGCAAAAGATACGCAGTATTTT
CDR3aa: CASSLASSGTGAKDTQYF